The 30 T cell receptor beta chains presented below share a single source sample, sequenced in a study of cytomegalovirus exposure and HLA in healthy donors. The PCR employed 60 Vbeta primers together with 13 Jbeta primers. Some clones are missing from TCRdb's copy, which holds only in-frame ones; the method was immunoSEQ multiplex PCR. The table counts approximately 150,000 clones; roughly 1.5% lies in the top ten. The material sequenced was PBMCs. The receptors were gathered from a woman between 40 and 50 years old in good health and CMV-seronegative.

This rearrangement joins TRBV5-1 to TRBJ1-2; a weak D match, TRBD1 (5 bases). Germline CDR1 SGHRS, CDR2 YFSETQ. This CDR3 is 14 amino acids long. Trimming cost V 3 bases and J 8 bases, with 17 bases left between them. CDR3 sequence reads: CASSSGDGTRGYTF. Written as DNA, the CDR3 is TGCGCCAGCAGCTCGGGAGACGGGACGAGGGGCTACACCTTC.

V and J are TRBV18 and TRBJ1-6, with TRBD1 matching 7 bases. The V and J ends lost 3 bases and 12 bases, in that order; junction bases with no gene match: 8. The CDR3 spans 14 residues. Germline loops: CDR1 KGHSH, CDR2 LQKENI. CDR3 DNA sequence: TGTGCCAGCTCACCCGGGACAGATAGTAGACCCCTCCACTTT. The encoded protein is CASSPGTDSRPLHF.

This sequence joins TRBV6-5 and TRBJ2-7; 7 bases fit TRBD1. Germline assignment: CDR1 MNHEY and CDR2 SVGAGI. V was clipped by 6 bases and J by 4 bases; unmatched bases: 3. There are 12 residues in the CDR3. DNA for the CDR3: TGTGCCAGCAGGAACAGGGGATACGAGCAGTACGTC. Residues: CASRNRGYEQYV.

The genes are TRBV2 and TRBJ2-1; the D is unclear. CDR3 length equals 14 residues. Trimming left V 5 bases short and J 5 bases short, with 13 bases between. Germline assignment: CDR1 SNHLY and CDR2 FYNNEI. The CDR3 sequence is CASSQYNDNNEQFF. CDR3 bases: TGTGCCAGCAGTCAGTACAACGACAACAATGAGCAGTTCTTC.

V gene TRBV25-1 combines with J gene TRBJ1-2; the match to TRBD1 covers 8 bases. The germline gives CDR1 MGHDK, CDR2 SYGVNS. The CDR3 runs to 13 residues. V dropped 6 bases and J dropped 8; count of bases not matched to a gene: 8. The CDR3: CASRGQGREGYTF. CDR3 DNA sequence: TGTGCCAGCAGAGGACAGGGTCGGGAGGGCTACACCTTC.

The rearrangement links TRBV7-8 to TRBJ1-5; 8 bases fit TRBD1. CDR3 size: 13 residues. V lost 8 bases, J lost 4 bases, and 4 bases stayed unmatched. Per germline, CDR1 SGHVS and CDR2 FQNEAQ. The CDR3 protein is CASGHRGNQPQHF. The CDR3, as DNA: TGTGCCAGCGGGCACAGGGGGAATCAGCCCCAGCATTTT.

The chain employs TRBV7-9 and TRBJ2-7, with D perhaps TRBD1 (6 bases). There are 12 residues in the CDR3. The V end lost 5 bases, the J end lost 5 bases, and 10 bases lay between the germline ends. The germline V gene encodes CDR1 SEHNR and CDR2 FQNEAQ (reference sequence). CDR3 region: CASSPDRNEQYF. For the CDR3, the DNA is TGTGCCAGCAGCCCCGACAGGAACGAGCAGTACTTC.

This chain links TRBV5-1 with TRBJ1-3, with 8 positions matching TRBD1. This CDR3 is 14 amino acids long. Germline V gene data show CDR1 as SGHRS and CDR2 as YFSETQ. The ends lost 4 bases at V and 4 bases at J; junction bases unmatched: 4. The CDR3 sequence: CASSAGGTGNTIYF. The CDR3 nucleotides are TGCGCCAGCAGCGCAGGGGGCACCGGAAACACCATATATTTT.

The chain joins TRBV19 to TRBJ1-2; TRBD1 might be the D (5 bases). With 7 bases removed from V and 0 bases from J, the gap between germline ends came to 15 bases. Germline loops: CDR1 LNHDA, CDR2 SQIVND (reference sequence). This CDR3 is 15 amino acids long. The CDR3 protein is CASKGLRESNYGYTF. The CDR3 nucleotides read TGTGCCAGTAAGGGACTTCGAGAATCTAACTATGGCTACACCTTC.

The chain employs TRBV18 and TRBJ2-5, with 11 bases that match TRBD1. Losses at the gene ends were 2 bases for V and 4 bases for J; bases not matched to a gene: 9. Per germline, CDR1 KGHSH and CDR2 LQKENI. The CDR3 loop spans 17 amino acids. Written as DNA, the CDR3 is TGTGCCAGCTCACCATTTTTAAGGACAGGGGGCCGAGAGACCCAGTACTTC. Translating gives CASSPFLRTGGRETQYF.

V gene TRBV19 combines with J gene TRBJ1-6; 8 bases match TRBD1. The CDR3 sequence is 15 residues long. The ends lost 5 bases at V and 8 bases at J; junction bases unmatched: 8. Germline values: CDR1 LNHDA, CDR2 SQIVND (reference sequence). CDR3 sequence (DNA): TGTGCCAGTAGTCTCTGGACAGGGCCGGATTCACCCCTCCACTTT. Translated, it gives CASSLWTGPDSPLHF.

The chain couples TRBV5-1 to TRBJ2-7; tentatively, D is TRBD2 (5 bases). The germline V gene has CDR1 SGHRS and CDR2 YFSETQ. Trimming took off 5 bases at V and 6 bases at J, with 9 bases between the two ends. The CDR3 is 11 amino acids. CDR3 residues: CASRDEGEQYF. CDR3 nucleotides: TGCGCCAGCAGAGACGAGGGCGAGCAGTACTTC.

The chain employs TRBV4-3 and TRBJ2-3, with D possibly being TRBD2 (5 bases). V was pared by 5 bases and J by 1 base, with 10 bases between. This CDR3 comprises 14 residues. Germline V gene sequence: CDR1 LGHNA, CDR2 YSLEER. The CDR3 spells CASSSRTRTDTQYF. In DNA, the CDR3 is TGCGCCAGCAGCAGCCGGACTCGCACAGATACGCAGTATTTT.

This chain links TRBV10-3 with TRBJ2-2, with D perhaps TRBD1 (6 bases). CDR1 and CDR2 (germline): ENHRY, SYGVKD. The CDR3 runs to 14 residues. Trimming removed 11 bases at V and 0 bases at J, with 13 bases between. The CDR3 region is CASTEGANTGELFF. CDR3 bases: TGTGCCTCCACCGAGGGGGCGAACACCGGGGAGCTGTTTTTT.

The chain carries TRBV10-3 and TRBJ1-2; possibly TRBD1 for D (6 bases). The CDR3 consists of 14 residues. Germline V gene lookup returns CDR1 ENHRY and CDR2 SYGVKD. The ends were cut back, 0 bases at V and 4 bases at J, with 9 bases in the middle. The DNA of the CDR3 is TGTGCCATCAGTGAGTCGACAGGTTCCTATGGCTACACCTTC. This translates into CAISESTGSYGYTF.

The chain links TRBV7-2 to TRBJ1-3, with no clear D. The V and J ends lost 3 bases and 0 bases respectively, with 6 bases between them. The germline CDR1 and CDR2 sequences are SGHTA and FQGNSA. CDR3 length equals 14 residues. CDR3 in amino acids: CASSFESSGNTIYF. CDR3 bases: TGTGCCAGCAGCTTTGAGTCCTCTGGAAACACCATATATTTT.

This rearrangement joins TRBV27 to TRBJ2-7; D not certain. V lost 4 bases and J lost 3, with 13 bases in between. Germline-derived CDR1 and CDR2 are MNHEY and SMNVEV (reference sequence). The CDR3 spans 14 residues. The chain's CDR3 is CASSSLQALYEQYF. The CDR3 DNA is TGTGCCAGCAGTTCCCTTCAGGCCCTCTACGAGCAGTACTTC.

The genes are TRBV2 and TRBJ1-1; no reliable D call. CDR1 is SNHLY and CDR2 is FYNNEI in the germline V gene. This CDR3 contains 11 residues. Trimming left V 6 bases short and J 6 bases short, with 8 bases between. Here the CDR3 DNA reads TGTGCCAGCAGGAGGAGGGCTGAAGCTTTCTTT. Its protein product is CASRRRAEAFF.

The chain has TRBV7-2 and TRBJ1-2; D is unresolved. V lost 1 base and J lost 0, with 6 bases in between. The CDR3 covers 14 residues. Germline-derived CDR1 and CDR2 are SGHTA and FQGNSA. CDR3 loop: CASSLVGANYGYTF. In DNA, the CDR3 is TGTGCCAGCAGCTTAGTAGGAGCTAACTATGGCTACACCTTC.

V is TRBV18 and J is TRBJ2-7, with 9 bases identical to TRBD2. Unmatched junction bases numbered 7, after V lost 0 bases and J lost 10 bases. Per the germline V gene, CDR1 is KGHSH and CDR2 is LQKENI. CDR3 size: 14 residues. The CDR3: CASSPPVGTSLQYF. In nucleotides, the CDR3 is TGTGCCAGCTCACCACCGGTTGGGACTAGCCTTCAGTACTTC.

CDR3 nucleotide sequence: TGTGCCATCAGTGAATCAGGTAGTAAGGAAAAACTGTTTTTT. This sequence encodes CAISESGSKEKLFF. The J gene is TRBJ1-4, the V gene TRBV10-3; D call uncertain. The germline V gene encodes CDR1 ENHRY and CDR2 SYGVKD. With 3 bases removed from V and 8 bases from J, the gap between germline ends came to 13 bases. The CDR3 sequence is 14 residues long.

This sequence joins TRBV5-6 and TRBJ2-7; maybe TRBD2 (5 bases). Trimming cost V 5 bases and J 1 base, with 13 bases left between them. Germline V gene data show CDR1 as SGHDT and CDR2 as YYEEEE. The CDR3 loop spans 14 amino acids. The CDR3 DNA is TGTGCCAGCAGTGACTATACCGCTTCCTACGAGCAGTACTTC. This encodes CASSDYTASYEQYF.

About this clone itself: The junction differs from germline at one of its ends, possibly a read error. The rearrangement links TRBV5-1 to TRBJ1-1; D ambiguous. There are 13 residues in the CDR3. Germline lookup yields CDR1 SGHRS and CDR2 YFSETQ. The chain's CDR3 is CASSLGVNTEASF. DNA for the CDR3: TGCGCCAGCAGCTTAGGAGTGAACACTGAAGCTTCCTTT.

A word on this clone: One end of the junction does not line up with germline, which may come from a read error. The rearrangement uses TRBV2 and TRBJ1-2; a possible D gene is TRBD1 (6 bases). The germline CDR1 and CDR2 sequences are SNHLY and FYNNEI. The CDR3 is 13 amino acids. The CDR3: CASSEGGDYGYTF. In DNA form, the CDR3 reads TGTGCCAGCAGCGAAGGGGGGGACTATGGCTACACCTTC. Together with reference TRBV2 and TRBJ1-2, the CDR3 gives the full variable domain: EPEVTQTPSHQVTQMGQEVILRCVPISNHLYFYWYRQILGQKVEFLVSFYNNEISEKSEIFDDQFSVERPDGSNFTLKIRSTKLEDSAMYFCASSEGGDYGYTFGSGTRLTVV.

J is TRBJ2-1 and V is TRBV15; 9 bases fit TRBD2. This CDR3 comprises 14 residues. V was clipped by 1 base and J by 10 bases; unmatched bases: 5. Germline assignment: CDR1 LNHNV and CDR2 YYDKDF (reference sequence). The CDR3 DNA reads as TGTGCCACCAGCAGAGGGCGGGGGGGCTACGAGCAGTTCTTC. Amino acids: CATSRGRGGYEQFF.

The chain couples TRBV19 to TRBJ1-1, with 7 bases that match TRBD1. V was clipped by 5 bases and J by 8 bases; unmatched bases: 11. Germline CDR1 and CDR2: LNHDA and SQIVND (reference sequence). The length of the CDR3 is 14 residues. The CDR3 region is CASSLDRDLIEAFF. The CDR3 DNA reads TGTGCCAGTAGTCTCGACAGGGACCTTATAGAAGCTTTCTTT.

V and J are TRBV9 and TRBJ1-4, with 10 nucleotides matching TRBD1. CDR3 size: 15 residues. Per the germline V gene, CDR1 is SGDLS and CDR2 is YYNGEE. V was clipped by 3 bases and J by 6 bases; unmatched bases: 5. The CDR3 DNA follows: TGTGCCAGCAGCGGCGGACAGGGGGGCCATGAAAAACTGTTTTTT. This sequence encodes CASSGGQGGHEKLFF. Filled out from reference TRBV9 and TRBJ1-4, the complete variable domain reads DSGVTQTPKHLITATGQRVTLRCSPRSGDLSVYWYQQSLDQGLQFLIQYYNGEERAKGNILERFSAQQFPDLHSELNLSSLELGDSALYFCASSGGQGGHEKLFFGSGTQLSVL.

This sequence joins TRBV13 and TRBJ1-2, with 12 bases that match TRBD1. The V segment lost 1 base and the J segment 3 bases; nucleotides outside the gene matches: 6. This CDR3 has 17 residues. Germline-derived CDR1 and CDR2 are PRHDT and FYEKMQ (reference sequence). The CDR3 reads CASSLVLRDRGHYGYTF. The CDR3 region has the DNA TGTGCCAGCAGCTTAGTCCTAAGGGACAGGGGGCACTATGGCTACACCTTC.

The chain joins TRBV7-9 to TRBJ2-7; TRBD1 agrees at 12 bases. Germline lookup yields CDR1 SEHNR and CDR2 FQNEAQ (reference sequence). Germline trimming cut 5 bases from V and 3 bases from J; bases unmatched to any gene: 5. CDR3 size: 15 residues. The CDR3 sequence is CASSPGTGGFYEQYF. The CDR3 DNA follows: TGTGCCAGCAGCCCCGGGACAGGGGGCTTCTACGAGCAGTACTTC.

The chain couples TRBV11-2 to TRBJ1-1, with 7 positions matching TRBD1. The CDR3 covers 14 residues. V gave up 0 bases and J gave up 8 bases; unmatched junction bases: 6. In germline, CDR1 is SGHAT, CDR2 FQNNGV. The CDR3 region is CASSLELRGPEAFF. The CDR3 DNA sequence: TGTGCCAGCAGCTTAGAGCTAAGGGGGCCCGAAGCTTTCTTT.